Presented here are 20 T cell receptor beta chains from one specimen sequenced in a study of cytomegalovirus exposure and HLA in healthy donors (dated by TCRdb to the late 2010s). Libraries were built with the immunoSEQ multiplex PCR assay. For the multiplex PCR, a mixture combining 60 forward primers for TCR Vbeta segments and 13 reverse primers for TCR Jbeta segments was used. TCRdb stores this immuneACCESS table with in-frame sequences only. Part of the clones is absent; in the studies checked, under half of the shortfall reflects unresolved V genes, and no reason is known for the rest. The table for this sample lists approximately 50,000 clones. The top ten clones comprise 5.5% to 6.5% of the sample. The specimen sequenced was PBMCs. Receptors were obtained from a male donor in good health and CMV-seropositive.

Here the CDR3 DNA reads TGTGCCAGCAGCGGACCCGAGACAGGGCCTGAAGCTTTCTTT. Its translation: CASSGPETGPEAFF. The V and J genes are TRBV9 and TRBJ1-1; 7 bases line up with TRBD1. The CDR3 is made up of 14 amino acids. Per germline, CDR1 SGDLS and CDR2 YYNGEE. V was clipped by 3 bases and J by 6 bases; unmatched bases: 8.

The chain is built from TRBV25-1 and TRBJ1-3; TRBD1 is a possible D gene (5 bases). Germline values: CDR1 MGHDK, CDR2 SYGVNS. There are 15 residues in the CDR3. V gave up 3 bases and J gave up 6 bases, with 15 bases separating them. The CDR3 spells CASSDPRAGENTIYF. CDR3 coding DNA: TGTGCCAGCAGTGACCCTCGGGCGGGGGAAAACACCATATATTTT.

This chain joins TRBV27 and TRBJ1-2; the match to TRBD1 covers 12 bases. This CDR3 is built from 15 residues. Germline values: CDR1 MNHEY, CDR2 SMNVEV (reference sequence). With 4 bases clipped from V and 5 bases from J, the junction kept 5 bases outside the gene matches. CDR3 region: CASSSGTGGQYGYTF. The CDR3, as DNA: TGTGCCAGCAGTTCCGGGACAGGGGGCCAATATGGCTACACCTTC.

The V gene is TRBV6-1, the J gene TRBJ1-5; D unclear. This CDR3 contains 14 residues. Germline CDR1 and CDR2: MNHNS and SASEGT. Trimming shortened V by 6 bases and J by 2 bases, and 11 bases separated the two germline ends. DNA for the CDR3: TGTGCCAGCAGGACGGAGGTGGGCAATCAGCCCCAGCATTTT. This sequence encodes CASRTEVGNQPQHF.

V is TRBV7-6 and J is TRBJ2-1, with TRBD2 identical over 9 bases. V shed 5 bases and J 13 bases; nucleotides not matched to a gene: 12. Germline-derived CDR1 and CDR2 are SGHVS and FNYEAQ. CDR3 length equals 14 residues. As DNA, the CDR3 is TGTGCCAGCAGCACTAGCGGCGGGGGGGCTTTACAGTTCTTC. Translation gives CASSTSGGGALQFF. Full variable domain (outside the CDR3, taken from reference TRBV7-6 and TRBJ2-1): GAGVSQSPRYKVTKRGQDVALRCDPISGHVSLYWYRQALGQGPEFLTYFNYEAQQDKSGLPNDRFSAERPEGSISTLTIQRTEQRDSAMYRCASSTSGGGALQFFGPGTRLTVL.

The genes are TRBV4-2 and TRBJ1-1; weak D call: TRBD1 (5 bases). CDR3 size: 15 residues. V was clipped by 4 bases and J by 0 bases, with 12 bases between them. Germline-derived CDR1 and CDR2 are LGHNA and YNFKEQ. The CDR3 spells CASSPLTGLNTEAFF. The CDR3 DNA is TGTGCCAGCAGCCCCCTTACAGGATTGAACACTGAAGCTTTCTTT.

This rearrangement joins TRBV30 to TRBJ1-3; 7 bases align to TRBD1. V shed 4 bases, J shed 3 bases, and the junction held 6 bases outside the gene matches. Germline CDR1 GTSNPN, CDR2 SVGIG (reference sequence). The CDR3 runs 14 residues. The CDR3 nucleotides are TGTGCCTGGATCCCGGGACAGCGTGGAAACACCATATATTTT. It codes for CAWIPGQRGNTIYF.

This sequence joins TRBV19 and TRBJ1-5, with D unclear. The CDR3 has 15 amino acids. Per the germline V gene, CDR1 is LNHDA and CDR2 is SQIVND (reference sequence). V lost 6 bases and J lost 4, with 16 bases in between. CDR3 nucleotide sequence: TGTGCCAGTAGGACTAATCCAGGTATTAATCAGCCCCAGCATTTT. It codes for CASRTNPGINQPQHF. Looking up the rest from reference TRBV19 and TRBJ1-5 gives the full variable domain: DGGITQSPKYLFRKEGQNVTLSCEQNLNHDAMYWYRQDPGQGLRLIYYSQIVNDFQKGDIAEGYSVSREKKESFPLTVTSAQKNPTAFYLCASRTNPGINQPQHFGDGTRLSIL.

The rearrangement joins TRBV19 to TRBJ2-7; D is possibly TRBD1 (6 bases). The CDR3 extends over 14 amino acids. The V end lost 7 bases, the J end lost 6 bases, and 19 bases lay between the germline ends. Germline CDR1 is LNHDA and CDR2 is SQIVND (reference sequence). The CDR3: CASKGEHPPSEQYF. Written as DNA, the CDR3 is TGTGCCAGTAAGGGGGAACATCCCCCAAGCGAGCAGTACTTC.

V and J are TRBV7-9 and TRBJ2-3; 7 bases align to TRBD2. Germline CDR1 reads SEHNR; CDR2 reads FQNEAQ (reference sequence). This CDR3 comprises 16 residues. V dropped 2 bases and J dropped 0; count of bases not matched to a gene: 5. Here the CDR3 DNA reads TGTGCCAGCAGCTTATTCGGGGGGTCTAGCACAGATACGCAGTATTTT. Translation: CASSLFGGSSTDTQYF.

The chain has TRBV13 and TRBJ1-1, with TRBD1 matching 7 bases. This CDR3 is 15 amino acids long. J was trimmed by 5 bases and V by 5 bases; bases with no gene match: 11. CDR1 is PRHDT, CDR2 FYEKMQ, per germline (reference sequence). CDR3 nucleotide sequence: TGTGCCAGCAGCGAACAACAGGGGCAAGTTACTGAAGCTTTCTTT. It specifies CASSEQQGQVTEAFF.

The V and J genes are TRBV6-4 and TRBJ2-6; weak D call: TRBD1 (6 bases). Looked up from germline, CDR1 is MRHNA and CDR2 is SNTAGT. The V and J ends lost 6 bases and 0 bases respectively, with 12 bases between them. There are 16 residues in the CDR3. The CDR3 DNA follows: TGTGCCAGCAGCCAGGACAGCGCCTCTGGGGCCAACGTCCTGACTTTC. Protein product: CASSQDSASGANVLTF.

This sequence joins TRBV7-3 and TRBJ2-1, with D possibly being TRBD1 (5 bases). V lost 5 bases, J lost 6 bases, and 14 bases lay in between. This CDR3 region has 14 residues. CDR1 and CDR2 from the germline V gene are SGHTA and FQGTGA. CDR3 nucleotides: TGTGCCAGCAGCCCGAATTTGCAGGGCAATGAGCAGTTCTTC. Amino acids: CASSPNLQGNEQFF.

This chain connects TRBV29-1 to TRBJ2-7, with 8 bases matching TRBD2. The ends lost 0 bases at V and 9 bases at J; junction bases unmatched: 7. CDR1 is SQVTM and CDR2 is ANQGSEA in the germline V gene. The CDR3 spans 13 residues. The DNA of the CDR3 is TGCAGCGTTGAAGAGGGTGTCCGGGGGGGGCAGTACTTC. This encodes CSVEEGVRGGQYF.

The J gene is TRBJ2-5, the V gene TRBV5-4, with TRBD1 as a possible D gene (6 bases). The J call is uncertain, as TRBJ2-7 better fits the DNA end. Germline V gene data show CDR1 as SGHNT and CDR2 as YYREEE (reference sequence). The CDR3 has 14 amino acids. In nucleotides, the CDR3 is TGTGCCAGCAGCTGGTACAGGGTCCCGTACGAGCAGTACTTC. This translates into CASSWYRVPYEQYF.

The genes are TRBV7-9 and TRBJ1-1; tentative D call: TRBD1 (6 bases). The V end was cut by 2 bases, the J end by 7 bases, with 20 bases between. Germline V CDR1 and CDR2: SEHNR, FQNEAQ (reference sequence). The CDR3 runs 16 residues. The CDR3 nucleotides are TGTGCCAGCAGCTTAACAATGGGGGGGGCCCTCGATGAAGCTTTCTTT. Residues: CASSLTMGGALDEAFF. Complete variable domain (other parts from reference TRBV7-9 and TRBJ1-1): DTGVSQNPRHKITKRGQNVTFRCDPISEHNRLYWYRQTLGQGPEFLTYFQNEAQLEKSRLLSDRFSAERPKGSFSTLEIQRTEQGDSAMYLCASSLTMGGALDEAFFGQGTRLTVV.

The chain couples TRBV4-3 to TRBJ2-1, with 7 bases aligning to TRBD1. There are 17 residues in the CDR3. Germline values: CDR1 LGHNA, CDR2 YSLEER. V lost 0 bases to trimming and J lost 4 bases; unmatched junction nucleotides: 9. CDR3 nucleotide sequence: TGCGCCAGCAGCCAAGACTGGGAACAGGGGCTATACAATGAGCAGTTCTTC. Its protein product is CASSQDWEQGLYNEQFF.

The V call is TRBV29-1, the J call TRBJ2-3; TRBD2 agrees at 10 bases. With V trimmed by 6 bases and J by 1 base, 7 bases remained unmatched. From germline, CDR1 is SQVTM and CDR2 ANQGSEA. The CDR3 is 15 amino acids. The CDR3 region has the DNA TGCAGCGTCGCCTCGACTAGCGGGCGCACAGATACGCAGTATTTT. Translated: CSVASTSGRTDTQYF.

The gene calls are TRBV2 and TRBJ2-7, with D hard to call. The germline V and J ends were trimmed by 8 bases and 4 bases, with 12 bases remaining between them. Germline V gene sequence: CDR1 SNHLY, CDR2 FYNNEI. This CDR3 has 12 residues. As DNA, the CDR3 is TGTGCCAGCCACCAGTCTTCTTACGAGCAGTACTTC. Amino acid sequence: CASHQSSYEQYF.

V and J are TRBV11-3 and TRBJ2-5; 10 bases agree with TRBD1. This CDR3 spans 15 amino acids. V shed 5 bases, J shed 2 bases, and the junction held 5 bases outside the gene matches. In germline, CDR1 is SGHNT, CDR2 YENEEA. CDR3 sequence (DNA): TGTGCCAGCAGCGGGGGGACAGGGGCTCAAGAGACCCAGTACTTC. Its translation is CASSGGTGAQETQYF.